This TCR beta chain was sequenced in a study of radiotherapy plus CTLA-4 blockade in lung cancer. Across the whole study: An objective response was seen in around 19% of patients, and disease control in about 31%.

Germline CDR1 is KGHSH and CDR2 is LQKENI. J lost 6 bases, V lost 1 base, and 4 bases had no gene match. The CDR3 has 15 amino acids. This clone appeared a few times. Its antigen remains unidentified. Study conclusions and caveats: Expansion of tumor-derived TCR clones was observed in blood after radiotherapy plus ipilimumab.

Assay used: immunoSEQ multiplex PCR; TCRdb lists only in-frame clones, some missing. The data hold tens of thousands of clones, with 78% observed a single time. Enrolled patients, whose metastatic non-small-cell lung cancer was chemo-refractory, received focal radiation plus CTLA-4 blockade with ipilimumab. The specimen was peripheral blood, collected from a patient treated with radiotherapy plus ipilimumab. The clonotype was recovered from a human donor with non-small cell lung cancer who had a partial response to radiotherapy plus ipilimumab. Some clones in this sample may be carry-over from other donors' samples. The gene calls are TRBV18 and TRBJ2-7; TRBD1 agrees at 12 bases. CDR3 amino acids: CASSPLGTGGREQYF. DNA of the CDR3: TGTGCCAGCTCACCACTCGGGACAGGGGGCCGCGAGCAGTACTTC.